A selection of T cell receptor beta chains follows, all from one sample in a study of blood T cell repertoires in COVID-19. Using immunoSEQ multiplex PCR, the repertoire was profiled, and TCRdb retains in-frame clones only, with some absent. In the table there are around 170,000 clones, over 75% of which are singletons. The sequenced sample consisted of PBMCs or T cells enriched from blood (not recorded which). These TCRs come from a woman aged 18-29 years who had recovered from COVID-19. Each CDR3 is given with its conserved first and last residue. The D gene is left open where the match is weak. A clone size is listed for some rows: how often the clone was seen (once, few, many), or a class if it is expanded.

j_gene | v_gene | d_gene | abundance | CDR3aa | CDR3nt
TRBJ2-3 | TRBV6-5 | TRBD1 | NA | CATNTGEHTDTQYF | TGTGCCACAAACACAGGGGAACACACAGATACGCAGTATTTT
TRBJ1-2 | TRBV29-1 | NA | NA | CSVEAGQLYGYTF | TGCAGCGTTGAGGCAGGACAGCTCTATGGCTACACCTTC
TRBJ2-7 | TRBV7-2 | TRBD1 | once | CASSSSSGTGYYEQYF | TGTGCCAGCAGCTCTTCATCTGGGACAGGGTATTACGAGCAGTACTTC
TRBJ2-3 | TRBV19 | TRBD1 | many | CASHHDRDTDTQYF | TGTGCCAGCCACCACGACAGGGACACAGATACGCAGTATTTT
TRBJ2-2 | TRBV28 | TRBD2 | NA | CASSWAYGTTNTGELFF | TGTGCCAGCAGTTGGGCGTACGGGACTACGAACACCGGGGAGCTGTTTTTT
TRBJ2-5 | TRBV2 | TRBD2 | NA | CASNWGGDQETQYF | TGTGCCAGCAACTGGGGGGGGGACCAAGAGACCCAGTACTTC
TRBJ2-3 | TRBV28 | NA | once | CASSLVQATSTDTQYF | TGTGCCAGCAGTTTAGTACAGGCCACTAGCACAGATACGCAGTATTTT
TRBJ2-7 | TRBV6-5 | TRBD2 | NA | CASSPTSGAHEQYF | TGTGCCAGCAGTCCGACTAGCGGGGCGCACGAGCAGTACTTC
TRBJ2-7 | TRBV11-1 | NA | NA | CASSWDLRQKQYF | TGTGCCAGCAGCTGGGACTTGCGGCAAAAGCAGTACTTC
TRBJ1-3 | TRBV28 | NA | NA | CASGLGAGNTIYF | TGTGCCAGCGGCCTGGGCGCTGGAAACACCATATATTTT
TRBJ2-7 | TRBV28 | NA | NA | CASSLWAGSYEQYF | TGTGCCAGCAGTTTATGGGCAGGCTCCTACGAGCAGTACTTC
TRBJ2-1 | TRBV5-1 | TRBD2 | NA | CASSAKTSGSSYNEQFF | TGCGCCAGCAGCGCCAAGACTAGCGGCAGCTCCTACAATGAGCAGTTCTTC
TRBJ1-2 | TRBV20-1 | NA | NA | CSASMVVQGMLNYGYTF | TGCAGTGCTAGTATGGTGGTTCAGGGGATGTTGAACTATGGCTACACCTTC
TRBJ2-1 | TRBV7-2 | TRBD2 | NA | CASSLKVAGIEQFF | TGTGCCAGCAGCTTAAAGGTAGCGGGAATAGAGCAGTTCTTC
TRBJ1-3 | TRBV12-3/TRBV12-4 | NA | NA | CASSLSLTANF | TGTGCCAGCAGTTTGAGTCTAACTGCAAATTTT
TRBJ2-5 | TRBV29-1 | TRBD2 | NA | CSAEGGTNSQETQYF | TGCAGCGCGGAGGGAGGGACGAACAGTCAAGAGACCCAGTACTTC
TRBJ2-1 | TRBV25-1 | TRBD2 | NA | CASSDPTSGRGNEQFF | TGTGCCAGCAGTGACCCTACTAGCGGGAGGGGGAATGAGCAGTTCTTC
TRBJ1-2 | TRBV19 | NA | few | CASRPQGSYGYTF | TGTGCCAGTAGGCCCCAGGGGAGCTATGGCTACACCTTC
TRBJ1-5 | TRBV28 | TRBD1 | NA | CASRIRQGTNQPQHF | TGTGCCAGCAGGATTCGACAGGGGACAAATCAGCCCCAGCATTTT
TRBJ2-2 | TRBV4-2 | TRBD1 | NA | CASSQVGQGGWTGELFF | TGTGCCAGCAGCCAAGTGGGACAGGGGGGTTGGACCGGGGAGCTGTTTTTT
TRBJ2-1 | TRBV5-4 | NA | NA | CASATSHEQFF | TGTGCCAGCGCGACTAGTCATGAGCAGTTCTTC
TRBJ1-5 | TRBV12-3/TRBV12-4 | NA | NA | CASSLAVAQPQHF | TGTGCCAGCAGCCTGGCGGTGGCCCAGCCCCAGCATTTT
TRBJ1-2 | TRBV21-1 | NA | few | CASSARPGVRGYTF | TGTGCCAGCAGCGCGCGCCCAGGGGTCCGGGGCTACACCTTC
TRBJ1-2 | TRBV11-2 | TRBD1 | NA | CATRSGTGGFFNYGYTF | TGTGCCACCAGATCCGGGACAGGGGGTTTTTTTAACTATGGCTACACCTTC
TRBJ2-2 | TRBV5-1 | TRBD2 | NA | CASSLGLGTSGRTNTGELFF | TGCGCCAGCAGCTTGGGTTTGGGGACTAGCGGGAGGACGAACACCGGGGAGCTGTTTTTT
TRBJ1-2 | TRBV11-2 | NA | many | CASSLEGAYGYTF | TGTGCCAGCAGCTTAGAAGGGGCCTATGGCTACACCTTC
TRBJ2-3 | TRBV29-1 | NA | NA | CSGRQLSSTDTQYF | TGCAGCGGTAGACAGTTATCTAGCACAGATACGCAGTATTTT
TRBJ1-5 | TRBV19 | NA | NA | CASSITAGHRVSNQPQHF | TGTGCCAGTAGTATCACCGCCGGACATCGAGTTAGCAATCAGCCCCAGCATTTT
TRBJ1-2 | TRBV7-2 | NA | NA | CASRPTADLNYGYTF | TGTGCCAGCAGACCTACAGCCGACCTCAACTATGGCTACACCTTC
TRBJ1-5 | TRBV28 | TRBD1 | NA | CASSSDRYLGQPQHF | TGTGCCAGCAGTTCGGACAGGTATTTAGGTCAGCCCCAGCATTTT
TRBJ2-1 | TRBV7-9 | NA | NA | CASSLGLIEQFF | TGTGCCAGCAGCTTAGGGCTTATTGAGCAGTTCTTC
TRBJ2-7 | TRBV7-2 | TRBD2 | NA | CASSPSGGHSYEQYF | TGTGCCAGCAGCCCGTCGGGGGGGCACTCCTACGAGCAGTACTTC
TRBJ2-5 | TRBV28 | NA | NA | CASFSIRGGAGETQYF | TGTGCCAGCTTTTCCATCAGGGGAGGGGCTGGCGAGACCCAGTACTTC
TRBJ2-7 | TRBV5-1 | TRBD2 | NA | CASSPGLTVGGAEQYF | TGCGCCAGCAGCCCTGGACTAACCGTCGGGGGGGCCGAGCAGTACTTC
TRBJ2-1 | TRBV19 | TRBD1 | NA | CASSYGQGADEQFF | TGTGCCAGTAGTTATGGACAGGGGGCGGATGAGCAGTTCTTC
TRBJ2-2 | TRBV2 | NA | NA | CASRQLRNTGELFF | TGTGCCAGTCGACAATTGCGGAACACCGGGGAGCTGTTTTTT
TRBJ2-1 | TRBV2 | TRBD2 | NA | CASSAEPLAGEGIGQFF | TGTGCCAGCAGTGCAGAACCTCTAGCGGGAGAGGGCATCGGGCAGTTCTTC
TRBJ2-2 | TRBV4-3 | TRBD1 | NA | CASSQGQGAGTGELFF | TGCGCCAGCAGCCAGGGACAGGGAGCGGGCACCGGGGAGCTGTTTTTT
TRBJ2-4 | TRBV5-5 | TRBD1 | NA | CASSLSFDRGLDIQYF | TGTGCCAGCAGCTTGTCTTTCGACAGGGGGCTAGACATTCAGTACTTC
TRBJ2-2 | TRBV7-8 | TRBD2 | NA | CASSNRLAASNTGELFF | TGTGCCAGCAGCAATAGACTAGCGGCTTCGAACACCGGGGAGCTGTTTTTT
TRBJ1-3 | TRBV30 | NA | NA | CAYGGSGNTIYF | TGTGCCTATGGAGGGTCGGGAAACACCATATATTTT